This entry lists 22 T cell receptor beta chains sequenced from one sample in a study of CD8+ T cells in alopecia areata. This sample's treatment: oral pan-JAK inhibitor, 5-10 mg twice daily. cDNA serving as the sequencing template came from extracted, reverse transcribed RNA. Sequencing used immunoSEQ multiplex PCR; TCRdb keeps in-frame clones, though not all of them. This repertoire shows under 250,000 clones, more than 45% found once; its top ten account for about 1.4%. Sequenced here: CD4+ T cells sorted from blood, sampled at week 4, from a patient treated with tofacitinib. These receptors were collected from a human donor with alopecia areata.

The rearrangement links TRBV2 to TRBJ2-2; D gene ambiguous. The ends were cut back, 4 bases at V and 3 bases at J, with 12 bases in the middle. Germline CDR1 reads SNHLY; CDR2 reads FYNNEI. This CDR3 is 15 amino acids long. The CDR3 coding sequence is TGTGCCAGCAGTGGAAAGTCACTTTACACCGGGGAGCTGTTTTTT. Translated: CASSGKSLYTGELFF.

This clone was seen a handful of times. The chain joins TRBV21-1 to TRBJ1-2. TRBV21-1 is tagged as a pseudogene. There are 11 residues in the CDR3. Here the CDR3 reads CVISAFYGYTF. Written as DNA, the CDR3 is TGTGTTATTTCCGCCTTCTATGGCTACACCTTC.

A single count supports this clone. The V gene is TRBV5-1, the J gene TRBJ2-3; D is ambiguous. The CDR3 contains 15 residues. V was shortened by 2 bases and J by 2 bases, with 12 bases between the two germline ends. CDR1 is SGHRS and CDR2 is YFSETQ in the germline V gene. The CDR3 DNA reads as TGCGCCAGCAGCTTTGGAGATATCGACACAGATACGCAGTATTTT. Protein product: CASSFGDIDTDTQYF.

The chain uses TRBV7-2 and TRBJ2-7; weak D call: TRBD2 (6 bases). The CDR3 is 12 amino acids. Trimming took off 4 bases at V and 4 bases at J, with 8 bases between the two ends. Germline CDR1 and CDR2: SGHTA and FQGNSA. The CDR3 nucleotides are TGTGCCAGCAGCTCCAGCGGGTACGAGCAGTACTTC. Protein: CASSSSGYEQYF.

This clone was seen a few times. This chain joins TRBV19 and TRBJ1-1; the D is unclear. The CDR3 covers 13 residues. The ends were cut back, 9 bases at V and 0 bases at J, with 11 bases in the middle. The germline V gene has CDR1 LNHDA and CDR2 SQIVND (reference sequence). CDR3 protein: CASGVGVNTEAFF. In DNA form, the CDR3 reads TGTGCCAGCGGCGTGGGAGTGAACACTGAAGCTTTCTTT.

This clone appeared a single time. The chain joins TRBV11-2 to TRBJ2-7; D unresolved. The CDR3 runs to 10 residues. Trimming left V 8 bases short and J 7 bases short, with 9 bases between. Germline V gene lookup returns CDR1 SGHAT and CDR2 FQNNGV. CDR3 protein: CASGPGEQYF. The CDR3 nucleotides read TGTGCCAGCGGCCCTGGGGAGCAGTACTTC.

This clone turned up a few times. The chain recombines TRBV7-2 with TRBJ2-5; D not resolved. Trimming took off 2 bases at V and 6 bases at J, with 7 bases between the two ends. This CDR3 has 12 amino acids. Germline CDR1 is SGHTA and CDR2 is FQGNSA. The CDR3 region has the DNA TGTGCCAGCAGCTTATTAAGGCAGACCCAGTACTTC. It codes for CASSLLRQTQYF.

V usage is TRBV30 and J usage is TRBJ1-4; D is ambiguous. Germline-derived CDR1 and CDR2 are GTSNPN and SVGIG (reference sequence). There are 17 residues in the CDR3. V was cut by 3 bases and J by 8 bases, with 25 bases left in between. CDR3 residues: CAWRSATMAGRVEKLFF. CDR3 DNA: TGTGCCTGGAGATCCGCGACAATGGCAGGCCGGGTCGAAAAACTGTTTTTT.

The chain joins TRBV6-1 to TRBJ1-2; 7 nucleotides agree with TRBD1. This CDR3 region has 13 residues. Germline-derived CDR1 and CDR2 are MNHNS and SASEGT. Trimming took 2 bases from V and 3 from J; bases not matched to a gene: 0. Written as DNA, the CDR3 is TGTGCCAGCAGTGAAACAGGGGACTATGGCTACACCTTC. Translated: CASSETGDYGYTF.

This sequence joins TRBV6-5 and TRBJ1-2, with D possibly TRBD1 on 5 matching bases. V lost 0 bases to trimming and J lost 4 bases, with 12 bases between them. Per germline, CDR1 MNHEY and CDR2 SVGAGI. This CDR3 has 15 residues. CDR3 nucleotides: TGTGCCAGCAGTTACTCCCTCCAGGGCGGCTATGGCTACACCTTC. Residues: CASSYSLQGGYGYTF.

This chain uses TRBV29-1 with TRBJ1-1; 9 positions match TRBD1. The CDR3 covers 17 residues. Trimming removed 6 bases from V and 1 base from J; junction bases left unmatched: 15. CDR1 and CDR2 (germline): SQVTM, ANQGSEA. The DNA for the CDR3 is TGCAGCGTCTATTCCGGGACAGGGTTTGACGAGAACACTGAAGCTTTCTTT. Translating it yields CSVYSGTGFDENTEAFF. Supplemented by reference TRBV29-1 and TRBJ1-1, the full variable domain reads SAVISQKPSRDICQRGTSLTIQCQVDSQVTMMFWYRQQPGQSLTLIATANQGSEATYESGFVIDKFPISRPNLTFSTLTVSNMSPEDSSIYLCSVYSGTGFDENTEAFFGQGTRLTVV.

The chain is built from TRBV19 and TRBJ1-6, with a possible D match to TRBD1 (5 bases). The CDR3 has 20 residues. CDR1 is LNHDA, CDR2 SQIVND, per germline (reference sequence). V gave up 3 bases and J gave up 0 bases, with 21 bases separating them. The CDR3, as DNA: TGTGCCAGTAGTATTACCGGGCAGGGCCGAGGAAGCTCCTATAATTCACCCCTCCACTTT. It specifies CASSITGQGRGSSYNSPLHF.

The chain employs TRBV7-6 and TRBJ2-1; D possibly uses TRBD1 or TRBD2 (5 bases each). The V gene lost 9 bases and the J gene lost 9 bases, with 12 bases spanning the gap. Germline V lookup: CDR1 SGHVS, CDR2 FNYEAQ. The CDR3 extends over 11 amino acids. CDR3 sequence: CARGVHLEQFF. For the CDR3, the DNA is TGTGCCAGGGGGGTCCACCTTGAGCAGTTCTTC. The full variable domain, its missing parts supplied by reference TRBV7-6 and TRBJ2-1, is GAGVSQSPRYKVTKRGQDVALRCDPISGHVSLYWYRQALGQGPEFLTYFNYEAQQDKSGLPNDRFSAERPEGSISTLTIQRTEQRDSAMYRCARGVHLEQFFGPGTRLTVL.

The CDR3 nucleotides read TGTGCCAGCAGCTTAGGTAGTCCGGAGACCCAGTACTTC. It specifies CASSLGSPETQYF. The genes are TRBV13 and TRBJ2-5; D is unclear. Germline V gene lookup returns CDR1 PRHDT and CDR2 FYEKMQ (reference sequence). This CDR3 has 13 amino acids. The V gene lost 0 bases and the J gene lost 5 bases, with 7 bases spanning the gap.

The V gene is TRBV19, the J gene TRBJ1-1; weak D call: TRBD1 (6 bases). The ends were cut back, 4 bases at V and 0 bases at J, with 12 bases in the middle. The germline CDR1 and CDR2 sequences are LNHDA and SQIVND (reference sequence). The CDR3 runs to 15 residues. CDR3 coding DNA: TGTGCCAGTAGTACGGGACATCTAGTGAACACTGAAGCTTTCTTT. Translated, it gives CASSTGHLVNTEAFF.

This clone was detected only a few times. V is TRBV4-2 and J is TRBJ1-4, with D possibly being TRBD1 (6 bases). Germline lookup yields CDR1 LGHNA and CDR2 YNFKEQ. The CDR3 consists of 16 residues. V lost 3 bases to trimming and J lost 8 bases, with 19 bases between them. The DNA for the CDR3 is TGTGCCAGCAGCCAGGCCCCAGGGGCCGGAGAAGAAAAACTGTTTTTT. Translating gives CASSQAPGAGEEKLFF.

The CDR3 nucleotides are TGCAGCGCGGAGACAGGGTCGGCAAATGAGCAGTTCTTC. It encodes CSAETGSANEQFF. This chain uses TRBV29-1 with TRBJ2-1; 7 nucleotides align to TRBD1. V lost 7 bases to trimming and J lost 7 bases; unmatched junction nucleotides: 10. The CDR3 extends over 13 amino acids. Germline V lookup: CDR1 SQVTM, CDR2 ANQGSEA.

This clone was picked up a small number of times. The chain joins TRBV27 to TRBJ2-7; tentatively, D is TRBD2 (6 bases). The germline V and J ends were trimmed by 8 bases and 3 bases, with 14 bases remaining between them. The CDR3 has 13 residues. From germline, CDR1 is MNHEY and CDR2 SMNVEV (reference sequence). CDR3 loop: CASRGGASYEQYF. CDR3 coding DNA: TGTGCCAGCCGCGGAGGGGCGAGCTACGAGCAGTACTTC.

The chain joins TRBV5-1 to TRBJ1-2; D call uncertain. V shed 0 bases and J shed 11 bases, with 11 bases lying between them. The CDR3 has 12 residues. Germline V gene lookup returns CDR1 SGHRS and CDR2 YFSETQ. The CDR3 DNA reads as TGCGCCAGCAGCTTGGGACCCGGTCTTTACACCTTC. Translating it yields CASSLGPGLYTF.

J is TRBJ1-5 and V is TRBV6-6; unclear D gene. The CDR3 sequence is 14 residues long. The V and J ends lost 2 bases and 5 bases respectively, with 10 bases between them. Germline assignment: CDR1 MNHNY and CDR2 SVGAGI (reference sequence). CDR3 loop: CASSYGQVDQPQHF. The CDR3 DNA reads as TGTGCCAGCAGTTACGGCCAGGTCGATCAGCCCCAGCATTTT.

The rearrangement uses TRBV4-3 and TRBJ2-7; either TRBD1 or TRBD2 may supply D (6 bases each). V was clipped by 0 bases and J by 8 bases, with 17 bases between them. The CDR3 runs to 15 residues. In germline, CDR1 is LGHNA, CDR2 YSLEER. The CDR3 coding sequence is TGCGCCAGCAGCCAAGATTCGAGGAGGGGGACGCAGCAGTACTTC. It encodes CASSQDSRRGTQQYF.

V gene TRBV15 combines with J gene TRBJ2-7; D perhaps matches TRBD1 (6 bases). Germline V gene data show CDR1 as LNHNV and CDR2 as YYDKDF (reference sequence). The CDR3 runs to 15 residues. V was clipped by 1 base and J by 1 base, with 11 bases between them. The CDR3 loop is CATSRGQAGSYEQYF. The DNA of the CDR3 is TGTGCCACCAGCAGAGGACAGGCCGGATCCTACGAGCAGTACTTC.